These 21 T cell receptor beta chains share one sample of origin, sequenced in a study of cytomegalovirus exposure and HLA in healthy donors (dated by TCRdb to the late 2010s). The method behind the library was the immunoSEQ multiplex PCR assay. For the multiplex PCR, a mixture combining 60 forward primers for TCR Vbeta segments and 13 reverse primers for TCR Jbeta segments was used. TCRdb provides this immuneACCESS table in a form limited to in-frame rearrangements. Some clones are lacking; in checked studies, under half of them reflect an unresolved V gene, and why the rest are absent is not known. This sample has roughly 52,000 clones in its table, and about 57% of those were observed once. The biggest ten clones account for 12% of the sample. The source material was PBMCs. The source of these receptors is a human donor in good health.

This clone appeared a few times. This chain connects TRBV15 to TRBJ2-7; weak D call: TRBD2 (6 bases). Germline V CDR1 and CDR2: LNHNV, YYDKDF (reference sequence). The CDR3 sequence is 13 residues long. Deletions cut 6 bases from V and 1 base from J, with 10 bases between. The CDR3 spells CATRRGTSYEQYF. Here the CDR3 DNA reads TGTGCCACCAGACGGGGGACTTCCTACGAGCAGTACTTC.

This clone came up a few times. This chain links TRBV6-5 with TRBJ2-2, with a possible D match to TRBD1 (6 bases). V lost 3 bases to trimming and J lost 5 bases, with 7 bases between them. The CDR3 is 13 amino acids. The V gene's germline CDR1 is MNHEY and CDR2 SVGAGI. The CDR3 sequence: CASSYTGTGELFF. The CDR3, as DNA: TGTGCCAGCAGTTATACAGGGACCGGGGAGCTGTTTTTT.

V is TRBV5-1 and J is TRBJ2-3; D unresolved. From germline, CDR1 is SGHRS and CDR2 YFSETQ. This CDR3 has 12 amino acids. The V gene lost 4 bases and the J gene lost 6 bases, with 9 bases spanning the gap. The CDR3 loop is CASSVQPDTQYF. The CDR3 bases are TGCGCCAGCAGCGTACAGCCGGATACGCAGTATTTT.

CDR3 coding DNA: TGCGCCAGCACCGGAGGGGCGGGGGCCCGCACGAGCTCCTACAATGAGCAGTTCTTC. Translated, it gives CASTGGAGARTSSYNEQFF. J is TRBJ2-1 and V is TRBV5-1; D may be TRBD2 (7 bases). V was shortened by 6 bases and J by 0 bases, with 25 bases between the two germline ends. Germline V CDR1 and CDR2: SGHRS, YFSETQ. This CDR3 has 19 amino acids.

The rearrangement uses TRBV4-3 and TRBJ2-7, with D perhaps matching TRBD2 (6 bases). The CDR3 totals 16 residues. V was clipped by 0 bases and J by 2 bases, with 14 bases between them. The V gene's germline CDR1 is LGHNA and CDR2 YSLEER. The CDR3 is CASSQDSLASTYEQYF. CDR3 bases: TGCGCCAGCAGCCAAGATTCCCTAGCGTCTACCTACGAGCAGTACTTC.

This clone has just a few counts. The chain links TRBV28 to TRBJ2-5; 11 nucleotides match TRBD1. From germline, CDR1 is MDHEN and CDR2 SYDVKM. This CDR3 has 16 amino acids. V lost 6 bases and J lost 3; bases outside the gene matches: 9. This chain's CDR3 is CASSLAGTGGEETQYF. In DNA, the CDR3 is TGTGCCAGCAGCCTAGCGGGGACAGGGGGGGAAGAGACCCAGTACTTC.

The V gene is TRBV14, the J gene TRBJ1-1, with no clear D. Germline assignment: CDR1 SGHDN and CDR2 FVKESK. Trimming removed 0 bases from V and 5 bases from J, with 10 bases in between. The CDR3 runs to 14 residues. Here the CDR3 DNA reads TGTGCCAGCAGCCAAGATTCTCTAAGTACTGAAGCTTTCTTT. It codes for CASSQDSLSTEAFF.

This chain uses TRBV6-5 with TRBJ1-1; D is unclear. The CDR3 is 14 residues long. Germline values: CDR1 MNHEY, CDR2 SVGAGI. Trimming removed 4 bases from V and 3 bases from J, with 12 bases in between. CDR3 DNA: TGTGCCAGCAGTTCCCCCAGGTCGGACACTGAAGCTTTCTTT. It is translated as CASSSPRSDTEAFF.

This clone showed up just once. The chain combines TRBV4-1 with TRBJ2-7, with D perhaps matching TRBD1 (6 bases). V lost 0 bases to trimming and J lost 0 bases, with 12 bases between them. This CDR3 comprises 16 residues. Germline V gives CDR1 MGHRA, CDR2 YSYEKL. The CDR3 nucleotides read TGCGCCAGCAGCCAAGATCCGACAGGAGTCTCCTACGAGCAGTACTTC. It specifies CASSQDPTGVSYEQYF.

In DNA form, the CDR3 reads TGTGCCAGCAGACAGGGGGAAAACTATGGCTACACCTTC. Translation: CASRQGENYGYTF. This rearrangement joins TRBV25-1 to TRBJ1-2; 8 bases are a match to TRBD1. With 6 bases clipped from V and 2 bases from J, the junction kept 2 bases outside the gene matches. The CDR3 has 13 residues. Germline V gene lookup returns CDR1 MGHDK and CDR2 SYGVNS.

This clone has more than one count but fewer than ten. The chain links TRBV5-1 to TRBJ1-2, with 9 nucleotides matching TRBD1. CDR1 and CDR2 (germline): SGHRS, YFSETQ. The CDR3 covers 15 residues. V lost 4 bases, J lost 7 bases, and 11 bases stayed unmatched. The CDR3 DNA reads TGCGCCAGCAGCCCCTACGGACAGGGGAGTGGTGGCTACACCTTC. Amino acids: CASSPYGQGSGGYTF.

This chain connects TRBV6-1 to TRBJ1-3; 7 nucleotides line up with TRBD1. Germline loops: CDR1 MNHNS, CDR2 SASEGT. The ends lost 8 bases at V and 4 bases at J; junction bases unmatched: 8. The CDR3 sequence is 14 residues long. The CDR3 here is CASDEGGPGNTIYF. In nucleotides, the CDR3 is TGTGCCAGCGATGAAGGGGGCCCAGGAAACACCATATATTTT.

This chain links TRBV30 with TRBJ1-1; D call uncertain. This CDR3 has 14 residues. Germline V gene data show CDR1 as GTSNPN and CDR2 as SVGIG (reference sequence). V lost 3 bases and J lost 1, with 12 bases in between. CDR3: CAWRTWRENTEAFF. DNA of the CDR3: TGTGCCTGGAGGACCTGGAGGGAGAACACTGAAGCTTTCTTT.

The table lists this clone with a few counts. This chain connects TRBV6-5 to TRBJ2-7; D possibly corresponds to TRBD1 (5 bases). This CDR3 spans 14 amino acids. Germline CDR1 is MNHEY and CDR2 is SVGAGI. V was clipped by 9 bases and J by 5 bases, with 20 bases between them. The CDR3, as DNA: TGTGCCAGTTGGCAGGGCAATTACCTGGACGAGCAGTACTTC. The encoded protein is CASWQGNYLDEQYF.

This chain joins TRBV6-4 and TRBJ2-6, with a weak D call TRBD2 (5 bases). This CDR3 contains 17 residues. Germline lookup yields CDR1 MRHNA and CDR2 SNTAGT. V was shortened by 2 bases and J by 0 bases, with 11 bases between the two germline ends. CDR3 nucleotides: TGTGCCAGCAGTGACACCGGGGAGCCCTCTGGGGCCAACGTCCTGACTTTC. It specifies CASSDTGEPSGANVLTF.

This clone has a handful of counts. This sequence joins TRBV19 and TRBJ1-5; D is uncertain. CDR1 and CDR2 (germline): LNHDA, SQIVND (reference sequence). The V end was cut by 5 bases, the J end by 8 bases, with 13 bases between. The CDR3 runs to 13 residues. The CDR3 bases are TGTGCCAGTAGTGGGAAGGACTTTGAGCCCCAGCATTTT. It translates to CASSGKDFEPQHF.

J is TRBJ1-1 and V is TRBV27, with 7 positions matching TRBD1. V gave up 6 bases and J gave up 4 bases; unmatched junction bases: 5. The CDR3 spans 13 residues. CDR1 and CDR2 from the germline V gene are MNHEY and SMNVEV (reference sequence). CDR3: CASRLTGVTEAFF. DNA of the CDR3: TGTGCCAGCAGGCTAACAGGGGTCACTGAAGCTTTCTTT.

This clone appeared a single time. The chain carries TRBV14 and TRBJ1-2; D not certain. The ends were cut back, 0 bases at V and 4 bases at J, with 12 bases in the middle. Germline assignment: CDR1 SGHDN and CDR2 FVKESK. The CDR3 has 15 amino acids. CDR3 amino acids: CASSQDPYSGYGYTF. In DNA, the CDR3 is TGTGCCAGCAGCCAAGATCCATACAGCGGCTATGGCTACACCTTC.

This clone was recorded a few times. The rearrangement links TRBV19 to TRBJ2-3; 7 nucleotides match TRBD1. The junction had 13 bases not matched to a gene; V was cut back by 1 base and J by 0 bases. There are 19 residues in the CDR3. In germline, CDR1 is LNHDA, CDR2 SQIVND (reference sequence). The CDR3 loop is CASSIALIQGYLSTDTQYF. For the CDR3, the DNA is TGTGCCAGTAGTATAGCCCTCATACAGGGGTATCTGAGCACAGATACGCAGTATTTT.

The chain uses TRBV28 and TRBJ1-1; a possible D gene is TRBD1 (6 bases). Looked up from germline, CDR1 is MDHEN and CDR2 is SYDVKM. The CDR3 has 15 residues. V lost 6 bases, J lost 4 bases, and 18 bases lay in between. The CDR3 protein is CASSTLQGRGTEAFF. In nucleotides, the CDR3 is TGTGCCAGCAGCACCCTACAGGGTCGGGGCACTGAAGCTTTCTTT.

V is TRBV7-8 and J is TRBJ1-3; weak D call: TRBD1 (6 bases). The CDR3 has 17 amino acids. Trimming removed 1 base at V and 5 bases at J, with 18 bases between. The germline V gene has CDR1 SGHVS and CDR2 FQNEAQ. This CDR3 reads CASSLVSGTPIRNTIYF. In DNA, the CDR3 is TGTGCCAGCAGCTTAGTTTCCGGGACACCGATTCGAAACACCATATATTTT.